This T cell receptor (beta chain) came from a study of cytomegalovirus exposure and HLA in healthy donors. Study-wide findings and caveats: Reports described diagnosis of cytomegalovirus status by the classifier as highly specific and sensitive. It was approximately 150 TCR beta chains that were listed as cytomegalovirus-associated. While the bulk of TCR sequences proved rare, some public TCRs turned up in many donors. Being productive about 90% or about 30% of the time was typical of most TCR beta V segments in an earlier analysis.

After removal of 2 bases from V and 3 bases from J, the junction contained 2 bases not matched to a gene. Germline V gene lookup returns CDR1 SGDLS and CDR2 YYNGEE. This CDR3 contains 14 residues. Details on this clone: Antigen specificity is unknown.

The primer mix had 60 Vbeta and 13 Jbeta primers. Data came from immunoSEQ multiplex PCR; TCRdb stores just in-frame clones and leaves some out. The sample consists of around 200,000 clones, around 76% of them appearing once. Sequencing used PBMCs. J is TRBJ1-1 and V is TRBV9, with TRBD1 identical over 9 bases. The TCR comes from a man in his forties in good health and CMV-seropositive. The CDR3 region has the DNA TGTGCCAGCAGCGTTGGACAGGGGCACACTGAAGCTTTCTTT. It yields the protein CASSVGQGHTEAFF.